This TCR beta chain comes out of a study of blood T cells in healthy people across ages. Next came a second PCR, run for roughly 6 to 11 cycles, which used a sample-barcoded 5' primer along with a J-beta primer mix. Template switching added a 12-random-nucleotide identifier to every cDNA molecule. TCRdb re-derived calls from the 5' RACE reads in MiXCR, one entry per CDR3 protein. Of hundreds of thousands of distinct CDR3 sequences listed, 56% are singletons. CDR1 is LGHNA, CDR2 YNFKEQ, per germline. V lost 1 base to trimming and J lost 7 bases, with 16 bases between them. CDR3 length: 16 amino acids. This clonotype was observed a single time.

This sequence joins TRBV4-2 and TRBJ1-4; tentatively, D is TRBD1 (5 bases). This receptor was obtained from a man between 35 and 55 years old in good health. The specimen sequenced was blood. The CDR3 DNA is TGTGCCAGCAGCCAAGGTGGTAGGGGAGAAGGTGAAAAACTGTTTTTT. Translating gives CASSQGGRGEGEKLFF.